The clone carrying this T cell receptor (beta chain) was recorded a few times. This record belongs to a study of blood T cell repertoires in COVID-19. In the study overall: From the United States, Italy and Spain came samples of acute and convalescent COVID-19. PBMCs, B-cell-depleted T cells, or T cells provided the cDNA or gDNA that made up the material.

Enrolled during active infection, Seattle patients were then followed longitudinally. Per the original methods: The assay estimated nucleated cells by amplifying reference gene primers. Some clones are missing from TCRdb's copy, which holds only in-frame ones; the method was immunoSEQ multiplex PCR. The V and J calls and clone size were taken over from that table, and D and trimming were inferred from the DNA. This table has roughly 100,000 clones, about three quarters appearing once. Trimming took off 4 bases at V and 1 base at J, with 7 bases between the two ends. This CDR3 region has 14 residues. Germline CDR1 reads LGHDT; CDR2 reads YNNKEL (reference sequence).

The sample was peripheral blood. The TCR sequence derives from a man older than 75 with COVID-19, enrolled during active disease. The rearrangement links TRBV3-1 (or the pseudogene TRBV3-2) to TRBJ2-2; no firm D call. As DNA, the CDR3 is TGTGCCAGCAGCCCCGTGTTGAACACCGGGGAGCTGTTTTTT. This gives the protein CASSPVLNTGELFF.